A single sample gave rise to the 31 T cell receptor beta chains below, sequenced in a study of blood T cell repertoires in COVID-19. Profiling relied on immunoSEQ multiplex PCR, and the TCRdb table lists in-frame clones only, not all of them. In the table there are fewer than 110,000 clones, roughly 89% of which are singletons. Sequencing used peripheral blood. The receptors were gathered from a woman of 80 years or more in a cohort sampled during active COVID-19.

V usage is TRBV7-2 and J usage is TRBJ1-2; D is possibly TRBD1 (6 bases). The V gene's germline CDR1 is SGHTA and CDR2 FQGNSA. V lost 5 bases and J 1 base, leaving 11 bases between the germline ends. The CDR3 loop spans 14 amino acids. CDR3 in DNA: TGTGCCAGCAGCGAGAGCAGGGGTAACTATGGCTACACCTTC. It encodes CASSESRGNYGYTF.

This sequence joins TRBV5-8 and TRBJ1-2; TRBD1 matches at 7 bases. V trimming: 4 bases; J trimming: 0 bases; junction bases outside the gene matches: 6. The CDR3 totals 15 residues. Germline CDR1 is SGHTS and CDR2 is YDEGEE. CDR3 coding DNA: TGTGCCAGCAGCAAGACAGGGACCGCTAACTATGGCTACACCTTC. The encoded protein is CASSKTGTANYGYTF.

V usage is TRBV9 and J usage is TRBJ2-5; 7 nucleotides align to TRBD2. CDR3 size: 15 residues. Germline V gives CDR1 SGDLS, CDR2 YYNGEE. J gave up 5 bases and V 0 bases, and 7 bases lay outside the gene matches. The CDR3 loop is CASSVALGLVETQYF. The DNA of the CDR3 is TGTGCCAGCAGCGTAGCCCTCGGACTAGTTGAGACCCAGTACTTC.

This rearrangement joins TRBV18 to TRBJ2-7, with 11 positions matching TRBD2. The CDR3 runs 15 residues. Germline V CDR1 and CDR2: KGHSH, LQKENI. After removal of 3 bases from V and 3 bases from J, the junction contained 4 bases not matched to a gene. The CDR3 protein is CASSPDSGRVYEQYF. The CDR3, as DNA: TGTGCCAGCTCACCGGATAGCGGGAGGGTCTACGAGCAGTACTTC.

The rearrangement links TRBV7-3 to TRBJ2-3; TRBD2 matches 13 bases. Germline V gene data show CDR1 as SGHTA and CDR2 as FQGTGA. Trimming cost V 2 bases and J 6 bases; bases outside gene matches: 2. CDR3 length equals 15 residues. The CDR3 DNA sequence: TGTGCCAGCAGCTTAGGACTAGCGGGGGCTGATACGCAGTATTTT. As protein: CASSLGLAGADTQYF.

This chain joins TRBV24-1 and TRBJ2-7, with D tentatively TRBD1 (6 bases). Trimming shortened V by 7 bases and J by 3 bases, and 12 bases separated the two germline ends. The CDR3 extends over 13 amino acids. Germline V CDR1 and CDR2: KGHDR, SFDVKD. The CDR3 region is CATRGGPSYEQYF. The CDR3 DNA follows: TGTGCCACCAGAGGGGGACCGAGCTACGAGCAGTACTTC.

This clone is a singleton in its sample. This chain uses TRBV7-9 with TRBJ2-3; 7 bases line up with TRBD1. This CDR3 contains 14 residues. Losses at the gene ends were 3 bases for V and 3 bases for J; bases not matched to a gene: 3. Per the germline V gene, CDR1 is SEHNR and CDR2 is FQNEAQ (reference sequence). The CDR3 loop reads CASSFEGQTDTQYF. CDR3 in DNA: TGTGCCAGCAGCTTCGAGGGACAGACAGATACGCAGTATTTT.

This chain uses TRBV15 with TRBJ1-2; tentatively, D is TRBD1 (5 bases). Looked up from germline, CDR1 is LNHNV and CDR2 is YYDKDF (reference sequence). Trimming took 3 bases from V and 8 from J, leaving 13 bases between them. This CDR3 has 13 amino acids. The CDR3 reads CATSRGPRSGYTF. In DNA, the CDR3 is TGTGCCACCAGCAGGGGGCCGAGAAGCGGCTACACCTTC.

CDR3 sequence: CASTLAGETQYF. For the CDR3, the DNA is TGTGCCAGCACGTTGGCCGGGGAGACCCAGTACTTC. The V gene is TRBV11-2, the J gene TRBJ2-5; D not resolved. This CDR3 region has 12 residues. Germline CDR1 is SGHAT and CDR2 is FQNNGV. The germline V and J ends were trimmed by 7 bases and 5 bases, with 11 bases remaining between them.

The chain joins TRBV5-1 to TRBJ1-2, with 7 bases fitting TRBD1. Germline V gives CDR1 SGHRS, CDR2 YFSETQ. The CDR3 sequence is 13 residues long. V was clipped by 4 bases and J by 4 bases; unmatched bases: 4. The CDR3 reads CASSEGASYGYTF. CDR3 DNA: TGCGCCAGCAGCGAGGGGGCGAGCTATGGCTACACCTTC.

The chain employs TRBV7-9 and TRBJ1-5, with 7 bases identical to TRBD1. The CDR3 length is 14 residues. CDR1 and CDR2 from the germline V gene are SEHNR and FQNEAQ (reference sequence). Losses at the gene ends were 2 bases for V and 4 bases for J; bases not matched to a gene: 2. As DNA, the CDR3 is TGTGCCAGCAGCTTACAGGGACAGAATCAGCCCCAGCATTTT. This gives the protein CASSLQGQNQPQHF.

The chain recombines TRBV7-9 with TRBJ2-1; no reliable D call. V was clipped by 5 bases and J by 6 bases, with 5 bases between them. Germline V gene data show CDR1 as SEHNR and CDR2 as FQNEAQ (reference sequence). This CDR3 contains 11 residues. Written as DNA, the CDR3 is TGTGCCAGCAGCCCCCGCAATGAGCAGTTCTTC. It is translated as CASSPRNEQFF.

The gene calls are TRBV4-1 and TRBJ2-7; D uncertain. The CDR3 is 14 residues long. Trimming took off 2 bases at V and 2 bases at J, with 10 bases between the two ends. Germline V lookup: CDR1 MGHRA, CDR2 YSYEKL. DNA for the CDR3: TGCGCCAGCAGCCAAAACGACATGCCCTACGAGCAGTACTTC. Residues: CASSQNDMPYEQYF.

This CDR3 reads CASSAGTGVQETQYF. The CDR3 DNA is TGTGCCAGCAGCGCCGGGACAGGAGTACAAGAGACCCAGTACTTC. This chain links TRBV6-5 with TRBJ2-5, with 8 nucleotides matching TRBD1. In germline, CDR1 is MNHEY, CDR2 SVGAGI. CDR3 length: 15 amino acids. Trimming at V came to 6 bases and at J to 2 bases, leaving 8 bases not matched to a gene.

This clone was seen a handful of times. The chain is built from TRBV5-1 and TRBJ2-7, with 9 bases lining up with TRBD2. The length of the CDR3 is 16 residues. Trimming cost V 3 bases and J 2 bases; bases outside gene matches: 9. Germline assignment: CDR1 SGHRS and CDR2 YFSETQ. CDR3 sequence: CASSSLREGDTYEQYF. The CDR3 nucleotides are TGCGCCAGCAGCTCCCTGCGGGAGGGGGATACCTACGAGCAGTACTTC.

The CDR3 DNA reads TGCGCCAGCAGCCCGGACAGGGATAGCGGGGAGCTGTTTTTT. This codes for CASSPDRDSGELFF. The chain is built from TRBV5-1 and TRBJ2-2, with 8 bases fitting TRBD1. CDR3 length: 14 amino acids. V lost 4 bases to trimming and J lost 7 bases; unmatched junction nucleotides: 6. CDR1 and CDR2 from the germline V gene are SGHRS and YFSETQ.

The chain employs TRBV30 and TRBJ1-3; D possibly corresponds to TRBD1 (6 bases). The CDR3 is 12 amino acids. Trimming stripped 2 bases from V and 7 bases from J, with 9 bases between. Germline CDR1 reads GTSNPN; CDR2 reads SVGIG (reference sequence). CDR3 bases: TGTGCCTGGAGTTCTCAGGGGAACACCATATATTTT. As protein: CAWSSQGNTIYF.

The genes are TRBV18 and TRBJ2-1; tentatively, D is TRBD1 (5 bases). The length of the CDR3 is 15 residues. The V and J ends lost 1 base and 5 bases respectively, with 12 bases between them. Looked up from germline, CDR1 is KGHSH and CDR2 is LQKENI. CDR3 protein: CASSPQQRQNNEQFF. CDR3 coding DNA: TGTGCCAGCTCACCACAGCAGAGACAGAACAATGAGCAGTTCTTC.

In DNA, the CDR3 is TGTGCCAGCAGTTTCCGACTAGTGAATATTGAGGGGTCCTACAATGAGCAGTTCTTC. Encoded protein: CASSFRLVNIEGSYNEQFF. The J gene is TRBJ2-1, the V gene TRBV2, with D possibly TRBD2 on 6 matching bases. This CDR3 is 19 amino acids long. V was clipped by 5 bases and J by 1 base, with 24 bases between them. Germline CDR1 and CDR2: SNHLY and FYNNEI.

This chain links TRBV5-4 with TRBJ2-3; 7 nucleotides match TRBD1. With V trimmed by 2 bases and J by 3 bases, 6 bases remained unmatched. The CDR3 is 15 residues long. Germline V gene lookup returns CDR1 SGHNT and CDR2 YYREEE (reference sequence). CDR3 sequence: CASSFRDSLTDTQYF. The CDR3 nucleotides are TGTGCCAGCAGCTTCCGGGACAGCCTAACAGATACGCAGTATTTT.

CDR3 nucleotides: TGTGCCAGCAGTTTCTCAGGGGGCTGGGCTGAAGCTTTCTTT. Amino acids: CASSFSGGWAEAFF. This chain uses TRBV28 with TRBJ1-1, with 8 bases lining up with TRBD1. Losses at the gene ends were 3 bases for V and 6 bases for J; bases not matched to a gene: 6. Germline V gene data show CDR1 as MDHEN and CDR2 as SYDVKM. The CDR3 covers 14 residues.

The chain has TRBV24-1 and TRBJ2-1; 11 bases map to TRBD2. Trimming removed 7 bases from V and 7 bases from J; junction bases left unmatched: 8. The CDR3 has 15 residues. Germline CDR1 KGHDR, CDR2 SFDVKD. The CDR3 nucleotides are TGTGCCACCAGCCCCACTAGCGGGGGTCCAAATGAGCAGTTCTTC. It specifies CATSPTSGGPNEQFF.

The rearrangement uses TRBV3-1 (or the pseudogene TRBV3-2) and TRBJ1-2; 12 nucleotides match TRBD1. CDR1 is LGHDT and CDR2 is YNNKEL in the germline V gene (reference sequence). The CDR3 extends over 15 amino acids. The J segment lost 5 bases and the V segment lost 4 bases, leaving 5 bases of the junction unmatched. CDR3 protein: CASSRTGQGAYGYTF. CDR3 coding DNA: TGTGCCAGCAGCCGTACGGGACAGGGGGCGTATGGCTACACCTTC.

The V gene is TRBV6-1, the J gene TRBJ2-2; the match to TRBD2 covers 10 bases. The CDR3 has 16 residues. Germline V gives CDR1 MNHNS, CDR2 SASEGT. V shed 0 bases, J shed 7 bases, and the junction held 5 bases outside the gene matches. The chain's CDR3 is CASSEAIRTSGGELFF. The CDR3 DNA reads TGTGCCAGCAGTGAAGCTATTCGGACTAGCGGCGGGGAGCTGTTTTTT.

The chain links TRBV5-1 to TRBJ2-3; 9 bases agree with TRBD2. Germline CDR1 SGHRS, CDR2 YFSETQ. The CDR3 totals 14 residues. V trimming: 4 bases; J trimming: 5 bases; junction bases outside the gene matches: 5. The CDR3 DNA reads TGCGCCAGCAGCCCCTTAGCGGGAGAAGATACGCAGTATTTT. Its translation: CASSPLAGEDTQYF. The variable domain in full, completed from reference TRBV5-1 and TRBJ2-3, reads KAGVTQTPRYLIKTRGQQVTLSCSPISGHRSVSWYQQTPGQGLQFLFEYFSETQRNKGNFPGRFSGRQFSNSRSEMNVSTLELGDSALYLCASSPLAGEDTQYFGPGTRLTVL.

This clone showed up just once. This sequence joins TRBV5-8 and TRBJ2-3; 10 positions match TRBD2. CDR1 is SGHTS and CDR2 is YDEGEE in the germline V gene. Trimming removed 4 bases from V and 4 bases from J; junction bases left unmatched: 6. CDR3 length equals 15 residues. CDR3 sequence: CASSKGLARADTQYF. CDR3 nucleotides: TGTGCCAGCAGCAAGGGACTAGCGAGGGCAGATACGCAGTATTTT.

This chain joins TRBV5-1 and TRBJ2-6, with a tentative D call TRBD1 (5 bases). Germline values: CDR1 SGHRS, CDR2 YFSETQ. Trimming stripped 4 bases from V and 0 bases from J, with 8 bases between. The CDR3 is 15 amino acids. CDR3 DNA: TGCGCCAGCAGCGCGGACACCTCTGGGGCCAACGTCCTGACTTTC. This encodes CASSADTSGANVLTF.

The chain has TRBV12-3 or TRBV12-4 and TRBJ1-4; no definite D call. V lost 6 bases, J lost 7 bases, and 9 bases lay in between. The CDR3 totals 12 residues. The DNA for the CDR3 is TGTGCCAGCAGGACGTCGGGTGAAAAACTGTTTTTT. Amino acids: CASRTSGEKLFF.

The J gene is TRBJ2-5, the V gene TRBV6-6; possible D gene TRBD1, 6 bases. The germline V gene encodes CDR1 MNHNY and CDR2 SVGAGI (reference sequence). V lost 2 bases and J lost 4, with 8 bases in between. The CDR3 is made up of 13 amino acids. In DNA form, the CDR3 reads TGTGCCAGCAGTTACACCAGGGGAGAGACCCAGTACTTC. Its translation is CASSYTRGETQYF.

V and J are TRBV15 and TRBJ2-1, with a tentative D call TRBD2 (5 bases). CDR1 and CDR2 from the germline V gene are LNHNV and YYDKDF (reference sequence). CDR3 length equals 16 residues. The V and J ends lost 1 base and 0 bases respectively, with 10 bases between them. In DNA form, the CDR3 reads TGTGCCACCAGCAGAGCCAGAGCGGACTCCTACAATGAGCAGTTCTTC. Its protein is CATSRARADSYNEQFF.

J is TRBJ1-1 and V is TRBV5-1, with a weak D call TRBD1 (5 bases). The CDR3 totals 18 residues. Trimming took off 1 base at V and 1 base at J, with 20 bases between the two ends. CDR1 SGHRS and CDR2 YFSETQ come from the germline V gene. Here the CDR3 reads CASSLFPKIGGTNTEAFF. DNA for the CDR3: TGCGCCAGCAGCTTGTTTCCCAAAATCGGGGGGACGAACACTGAAGCTTTCTTT.